Given below is one TCR beta chain in context. What it recognizes is unknown. At one end, the junction sequence differs from germline, possibly due to a read error. After constant-region reverse-primer amplification, full-length variable regions underwent semi-nested PCR with Nested Universal Primer A. Each CDR3 protein gets one entry after TCRdb re-called the 5' RACE reads with MiXCR. The table records around 57,000 distinct CDR3 sequences, around a quarter of them present only once. There are 14 residues in the CDR3. The V gene's germline CDR1 is DFQATT and CDR2 SNEGSKA (reference sequence). General study points: Greatest tumor Treg TCR overlap was with tumor naive CD4+ cells. Tumor memory CD4+ T cell TCR gene usage was found to cluster with blood and lymph node memory CD4+ cells and with lymph node naive CD4+ cells.

This chain joins TRBV20-1 and TRBJ1-1, with D possibly being TRBD1 (6 bases). Material for sequencing was tumor-infiltrating memory CD4+ T cells sorted from the breast tumor. Specified subset: memory CD4+ T cells, CD4+CD45RO+CD25-. The origin of this receptor is a female donor with breast cancer. The CDR3 sequence: CSARSTGGHNEPFF. The CDR3, as DNA: TGCAGTGCTAGGTCGACGGGGGGCCACAATGAACCTTTCTTT.